One TCR beta chain is described in this entry. What antigen it recognizes has not been identified. One base away there is no much larger clone; base qualities are not given. The treatment or condition label, as the study defines it: around 19 received Ad26.COV2.S at low or high dose, single or two shots; about 5 received placebo; per-sample allocation not given. Repertoires of vaccine and placebo recipients were sequenced from samples taken on day 63 after the first injection. Cohort 1b enrolled some 25 adults aged 18-55 years at a single site in Boston, USA, between 29 July and 7 August 2020. Ad26.COV2.S was a replication-incompetent adenovirus type 26 vector that expressed a prefusion-stabilized SARS-CoV-2 spike protein derived from the original Wuhan strain. TCRbeta CDR3 regions were sequenced with the immunoSEQ Assay. After extraction, genomic DNA underwent amplification by bias-controlled multiplex PCR, followed by high-throughput sequencing. In the authors' own workflow: To quantify the absolute abundance of every unique TCRbeta CDR3 region, sequences were collapsed and filtered. Usable DNA was measured by amplifying reference genes present in all nucleated cells, and TCRbeta template counts were normalized to that usable DNA to estimate T cell fraction. Repertoire TCRs were annotated as SARS-CoV-2-specific when V gene, CDR3 amino acid sequence and J gene were exactly matched to a known reactive TCR set. The reference SARS-CoV-2 TCR set was derived from MIRA and filtered for enrichment in COVID-19-positive ImmuneCODE repertoires, a step that removed public or cross-reactive TCRs. Based on the MIRA antigens, annotated TCRs were further analysed at the level of specific ORF or position within ORF. Breadth was defined as the number of annotated unique rearrangements divided by the total number of unique productive rearrangements, and depth was defined as the summed frequency of the annotated unique rearrangements. Two-sided Wilcoxon rank-sum tests were applied when comparing TCR breadth between groups. Entries here come from immuneACCESS through TCRdb and include only in-frame sequences with V and J called. Some clones fail to appear in such tables; in the studies checked, an unresolved V gene covers under half of the shortfall, and the cause of the remainder is unknown. The V and J calls and clone size were taken over from that table, and D and trimming were inferred from the DNA. For this sample the table gives 350,000 to 400,000 clones, of which about nine tenths were detected only once. The top ten constitute under 3.5% of the sample.

These data belong to a study of Ad26.COV2.S vaccination and SARS-CoV-2 variants (dated by TCRdb to about 2021). Study-wide context: Donors in the vaccine arm were drawn from COV1001, a multicentre, randomized, double-blind, placebo-controlled phase I-IIa trial testing Ad26.COV2.S in healthy adults. Ad26.COV2.S was given intramuscularly at 5x10^10 or 1x10^11 viral particles, as a single shot or as two shots 56 days apart. TCRbeta repertoire sequencing served as the tool for gauging how specific and how broad the SARS-CoV-2-reactive T cell receptors were following Ad26.COV2.S vaccination. The TCR-sequenced set comprised around 30 samples: some 20 Ad26.COV2.S vaccine recipients, 5 placebo recipients and 8 SARS-CoV-2 convalescent individuals. Trial participants were randomized into five groups of five, in which low-dose or high-dose Ad26.COV2.S was given once or twice, or placebo was given on both occasions. Blinding of investigators to trial group allocation was maintained during experiments and outcome assessment. Study-level results and caveats: Spike-specific TCR breadth was higher in Ad26.COV2.S recipients than in placebo recipients (P = 0.0014). The study was not powered for comparison of responses between vaccine doses or regimens. It was noted by the authors that total T cell responses may have been underestimated by the TCR breadth and depth analyses. Comparable non-spike TCR breadth was observed between vaccine and placebo recipients, consistent with only spike being contained in the vaccine. After vaccination, spike-specific CD8+ and CD4+ T cell responses were reported to show substantial breadth.

V loses 1 base, J loses 0 bases, and the germline ends lie 4 bases apart. The germline V gene gives CDR1 as SGHVS and CDR2 as FQNEAQ. Spanning cysteine to phenylalanine, the CDR3 consists of 15 amino acids. Only the CDR3 region is kept as DNA, spanning 45 bases read in frame from base 1. This receptor chain uses TRBV7-8 and TRBJ2-6; the D gene cannot be named for sure. This receptor was obtained from a person aged 18-60 years who received the Ad26.COV2.S COVID-19 vaccine or a placebo. Sequenced here: peripheral blood, sampled in a trial of Ad26.COV2.S vaccine versus placebo. The CDR3 protein is CASSLERSGANVLTF. The DNA sequence follows: TGTGCCAGCAGCTTAGAGCGCTCTGGGGCCAACGTCCTGACTTTC.